The 32 T cell receptor beta chains listed next were all sequenced from one sample in a study of response to subunit inactivated influenza vaccine. MiXCR was run by TCRdb on the RT-PCR reads, yielding one entry per CDR3 protein. The table shows about 780,000 distinct CDR3 sequences, with 18% occurring only once. Sequenced material: PBMCs from blood, taken less than 6 days after vaccination. The receptors come from a man aged 45 to 65 who received an inactivated influenza vaccine.

This clonotype was seen only a few times. The chain employs TRBV12-3 or TRBV12-4 and TRBJ2-2; possibly TRBD2 for D (6 bases). The CDR3 totals 16 residues. V was shortened by 5 bases and J by 3 bases, with 16 bases between the two germline ends. For the CDR3, the DNA is TGTGCCAGCAGTCCTCGGATACTAGCTGACACCGGGGAGCTGTTTTTT. Its translation: CASSPRILADTGELFF.

The chain is built from TRBV24-1 and TRBJ2-3; unclear D gene. There are 14 residues in the CDR3. V was cut by 5 bases and J by 2 bases, with 10 bases left in between. From germline, CDR1 is KGHDR and CDR2 SFDVKD. The CDR3 sequence is CATSAEGDTDTQYF. In nucleotides, the CDR3 is TGTGCCACCAGTGCCGAAGGAGACACAGATACGCAGTATTTT.

Only a few counts were recorded for this clonotype. The J gene is TRBJ2-1, the V gene TRBV7-2; unclear D gene. There are 16 residues in the CDR3. The V gene lost 0 bases and the J gene lost 6 bases, with 15 bases spanning the gap. Germline assignment: CDR1 SGHTA and CDR2 FQGNSA. DNA of the CDR3: TGTGCCAGCAGCTTAGCGTCTAGTCCCTCGTCCAATGAGCAGTTCTTC. It is translated as CASSLASSPSSNEQFF.

This clonotype was observed many times. This sequence joins TRBV5-5 and TRBJ2-3; TRBD1 matches at 10 bases. CDR1 is SGHKS and CDR2 is YYEKEE in the germline V gene (reference sequence). The V and J ends lost 4 bases and 1 base, in that order; junction bases with no gene match: 3. There are 15 residues in the CDR3. This chain's CDR3 is CASSHDRGRTDTQYF. In DNA, the CDR3 is TGTGCCAGCAGCCATGACAGGGGGCGCACAGATACGCAGTATTTT.

The chain is built from TRBV7-2 and TRBJ2-7; TRBD2 agrees at 7 bases. There are 16 residues in the CDR3. The V and J ends lost 2 bases and 8 bases, in that order; junction bases with no gene match: 15. The germline V gene encodes CDR1 SGHTA and CDR2 FQGNSA. CDR3: CASSLSPRDYQQKQYF. The CDR3, as DNA: TGTGCCAGCAGCTTAAGTCCCCGGGACTACCAGCAGAAGCAGTACTTC.

At least ten counts were recorded for this clonotype. The gene calls are TRBV29-1 and TRBJ2-7; tentatively, D is TRBD1 or TRBD2 (5 bases each). V lost 1 base to trimming and J lost 7 bases, with 17 bases between them. The CDR3 is 14 residues long. Germline lookup yields CDR1 SQVTM and CDR2 ANQGSEA. CDR3 loop: CSVEVGRSPSEQYF. The CDR3, as DNA: TGCAGCGTTGAAGTGGGACGGAGCCCTTCGGAGCAGTACTTC.

CDR3 coding DNA: TGCAGCGGGGGCCTGGCGGTCCCGGGCAATGAGCAGTTCTTC. Amino acids: CSGGLAVPGNEQFF. The chain has TRBV29-1 and TRBJ2-1, with a possible D match to TRBD1 (5 bases). Trimming removed 7 bases from V and 6 bases from J, with 19 bases in between. This CDR3 region has 14 residues. Per the germline V gene, CDR1 is SQVTM and CDR2 is ANQGSEA.

This chain links TRBV20-1 with TRBJ1-2; the D is unclear. V dropped 5 bases and J dropped 3 bases, with 13 bases sitting between them. The V gene's germline CDR1 is DFQATT and CDR2 SNEGSKA (reference sequence). There are 13 residues in the CDR3. For the CDR3, the DNA is TGCAGTGCTGGGGAAGGACCGCACTATGGCTACACCTTC. The encoded protein is CSAGEGPHYGYTF.

This clonotype has just a few counts. This chain connects TRBV12-5 to TRBJ2-5; unclear D gene. CDR3 length equals 14 residues. V dropped 0 bases and J dropped 0 bases, with 5 bases sitting between them. In germline, CDR1 is LGHNT, CDR2 FRNRAP. CDR3 protein: CASGLVPDQETQYF. DNA for the CDR3: TGTGCTAGTGGTTTGGTACCCGACCAAGAGACCCAGTACTTC.

V usage is TRBV19 and J usage is TRBJ2-7, with 7 positions matching TRBD1. The CDR3 extends over 15 amino acids. J gave up 3 bases and V 4 bases, and 9 bases lay outside the gene matches. Germline values: CDR1 LNHDA, CDR2 SQIVND (reference sequence). DNA for the CDR3: TGTGCCAGTAGTAACCCAAGGGACAGCATCTACGAGCAGTACTTC. Translating gives CASSNPRDSIYEQYF.

The rearrangement joins TRBV6-2 or TRBV6-3 to TRBJ2-3; the match to TRBD1 covers 12 bases. CDR3 length: 18 amino acids. Germline V gene sequence: CDR1 MNHEY, CDR2 SVGEGT. V shed 6 bases and J 1 base; nucleotides not matched to a gene: 11. CDR3 nucleotides: TGTGCCAGCAGAACGAAAACGGGACAGGGGGCCGGCACAGATACGCAGTATTTT. This gives the protein CASRTKTGQGAGTDTQYF.

The chain recombines TRBV20-1 with TRBJ2-1; 9 bases match TRBD2. This CDR3 spans 14 amino acids. With 3 bases clipped from V and 4 bases from J, the junction kept 4 bases outside the gene matches. Per the germline V gene, CDR1 is DFQATT and CDR2 is SNEGSKA (reference sequence). The DNA of the CDR3 is TGCAGTGCTAGGGGGACTAGCCGTTACAATGAGCAGTTCTTC. It encodes CSARGTSRYNEQFF.

The chain employs TRBV7-6 and TRBJ2-2; TRBD2 agrees at 13 bases. The CDR3 runs 22 residues. The ends lost 1 base at V and 0 bases at J; junction bases unmatched: 14. CDR1 is SGHVS and CDR2 is FNYEAQ in the germline V gene. DNA of the CDR3: TGTGCCAGCAGCTTAGGATGGAGGACTAGCGGGGGAGACCGCCCGAACACCGGGGAGCTGTTTTTT. Encoded protein: CASSLGWRTSGGDRPNTGELFF.

This clonotype was observed a handful of times. J is TRBJ1-1 and V is TRBV5-1; perhaps TRBD1 as D (5 bases). V was clipped by 0 bases and J by 2 bases, with 11 bases between them. Germline V gene data show CDR1 as SGHRS and CDR2 as YFSETQ. The CDR3 is 15 amino acids. This CDR3 reads CASSLGDGFNTEAFF. The CDR3 nucleotides are TGCGCCAGCAGCTTGGGGGACGGGTTTAACACTGAAGCTTTCTTT. The full variable domain, completed using reference TRBV5-1 and TRBJ1-1, is KAGVTQTPRYLIKTRGQQVTLSCSPISGHRSVSWYQQTPGQGLQFLFEYFSETQRNKGNFPGRFSGRQFSNSRSEMNVSTLELGDSALYLCASSLGDGFNTEAFFGQGTRLTVV.

This clonotype was detected only a few times. J is TRBJ2-1 and V is TRBV7-2, with TRBD1 identical over 12 bases. Germline CDR1 SGHTA, CDR2 FQGNSA. Trimming at V came to 5 bases and at J to 6 bases, leaving 2 bases not matched to a gene. The CDR3 is 14 residues long. The CDR3 is CASSRDRGRNEQFF. The CDR3 nucleotides read TGTGCCAGCAGCCGGGACAGGGGGCGCAATGAGCAGTTCTTC.

This clonotype appeared a few times. V and J are TRBV5-4 and TRBJ2-3; 7 bases match TRBD2. With V trimmed by 4 bases and J by 1 base, 6 bases remained unmatched. The CDR3 is 15 residues long. In germline, CDR1 is SGHNT, CDR2 YYREEE (reference sequence). Here the CDR3 reads CASSRGLRGTDTQYF. The CDR3 DNA reads TGTGCCAGCAGCAGGGGACTACGGGGCACAGATACGCAGTATTTT.

V is TRBV20-1 and J is TRBJ2-1, with 7 bases fitting TRBD1. Germline V gene sequence: CDR1 DFQATT, CDR2 SNEGSKA (reference sequence). This CDR3 has 11 amino acids. V lost 6 bases to trimming and J lost 8 bases; unmatched junction nucleotides: 4. Here the CDR3 DNA reads TGCAGTGCAGACAGGGTCGATGAGCAGTTCTTC. It specifies CSADRVDEQFF.

This chain joins TRBV20-1 and TRBJ2-7, with D perhaps TRBD1 (7 bases). The V and J ends lost 5 bases and 6 bases respectively, with 17 bases between them. The CDR3 runs 13 residues. CDR1 is DFQATT, CDR2 SNEGSKA, per germline (reference sequence). CDR3 protein: CSALRGTDGEQYF. CDR3 bases: TGCAGTGCTCTCCGCGGGACAGACGGCGAGCAGTACTTC.

About this clonotype itself: One end of the junction varies from germline; a read error may be responsible. The chain uses TRBV20-1 and TRBJ2-7; D is unresolved. CDR1 is DFQATT, CDR2 SNEGSKA, per germline (reference sequence). The CDR3 has 15 residues. CDR3 DNA sequence: TGCAGCGCACTCTCGGGCGACCGGGCCTCCGACGAGCAGTACTTC. It yields the protein CSALSGDRASDEQYF.

The table lists this clonotype with a few counts. The chain uses TRBV7-2 and TRBJ2-3; D is uncertain. Germline V CDR1 and CDR2: SGHTA, FQGNSA. CDR3 length: 13 residues. V gave up 2 bases and J gave up 6 bases, with 9 bases separating them. In DNA, the CDR3 is TGTGCCAGCAGCTTATCGGCTTGGGATACGCAGTATTTT. Its translation: CASSLSAWDTQYF. Variable domain in full (rest from reference TRBV7-2 and TRBJ2-3): GAGVSQSPSNKVTEKGKDVELRCDPISGHTALYWYRQSLGQGLEFLIYFQGNSAPDKSGLPSDRFSAERTGGSVSTLTIQRTQQEDSAVYLCASSLSAWDTQYFGPGTRLTVL.

This clonotype was observed a few times. The chain couples TRBV12-3 or TRBV12-4 to TRBJ2-5, with 7 bases lining up with TRBD2. This CDR3 region has 15 residues. Trimming took 1 base from V and 4 from J; bases not matched to a gene: 6. CDR3 in amino acids: CASSLGGGSAETQYF. The DNA for the CDR3 is TGTGCCAGCAGTTTAGGGGGCGGGAGCGCAGAGACCCAGTACTTC.

This clonotype occurred a few times. The rearrangement uses TRBV7-9 and TRBJ2-3, with TRBD2 matching over 8 bases. In germline, CDR1 is SEHNR, CDR2 FQNEAQ (reference sequence). The junction had 3 bases not matched to a gene; V was cut back by 3 bases and J by 4 bases. The CDR3 runs to 14 residues. Here the CDR3 reads CASSFDGRADTQYF. The CDR3 bases are TGTGCCAGCAGCTTTGACGGGAGGGCAGATACGCAGTATTTT. Full variable domain (outside the CDR3, taken from reference TRBV7-9 and TRBJ2-3): DTGVSQNPRHKITKRGQNVTFRCDPISEHNRLYWYRQTLGQGPEFLTYFQNEAQLEKSRLLSDRFSAERPKGSFSTLEIQRTEQGDSAMYLCASSFDGRADTQYFGPGTRLTVL.

There are many counts of this clonotype. The rearrangement joins TRBV20-1 to TRBJ2-1, with TRBD2 as a possible D gene (6 bases). CDR3 length equals 16 residues. The germline V and J ends were trimmed by 3 bases and 2 bases, with 17 bases remaining between them. Germline CDR1 DFQATT, CDR2 SNEGSKA (reference sequence). In DNA form, the CDR3 reads TGCAGTGCTAGCGACTATGGGGGAGGCACCTACAATGAGCAGTTCTTC. It specifies CSASDYGGGTYNEQFF.

The rearrangement links TRBV4-3 to TRBJ2-1, with D possibly TRBD2 on 6 matching bases. Germline loops: CDR1 LGHNA, CDR2 YSLEER. This CDR3 comprises 20 residues. Between the trimmed V and J ends, which lost 0 bases and 4 bases, there was a span of 25 bases. CDR3: CASSQDSLSFGGRGYNEQFF. The CDR3 DNA is TGCGCCAGCAGCCAAGACAGCTTAAGTTTTGGAGGGAGAGGTTACAATGAGCAGTTCTTC.

This clonotype came up a few times. This chain links TRBV11-2 with TRBJ2-6; D is unresolved. Trimming removed 1 base from V and 0 bases from J, with 13 bases in between. Germline CDR1 and CDR2: SGHAT and FQNNGV. There are 18 residues in the CDR3. The CDR3 DNA reads as TGTGCCAGCAGCTTAGTAATCGGTGGTAGCTCTGGGGCCAACGTCCTGACTTTC. This sequence encodes CASSLVIGGSSGANVLTF. Variable domain in full (rest from reference TRBV11-2 and TRBJ2-6): EAGVAQSPRYKIIEKRQSVAFWCNPISGHATLYWYQQILGQGPKLLIQFQNNGVVDDSQLPKDRFSAERLKGVDSTLKIQPAKLEDSAVYLCASSLVIGGSSGANVLTFGAGSRLTVL.

In this sample, this clonotype turned up many times. The chain combines TRBV9 with TRBJ2-5, with 8 bases aligning to TRBD2. Looked up from germline, CDR1 is SGDLS and CDR2 is YYNGEE. V lost 0 bases, J lost 0 bases, and 1 base stayed unmatched. The CDR3 length is 15 residues. The DNA for the CDR3 is TGTGCCAGCAGCGTAGCTAGCGGGTACCAAGAGACCCAGTACTTC. It is translated as CASSVASGYQETQYF.

The table lists this clonotype with a count of one. The chain is built from TRBV4-2 and TRBJ2-1; TRBD2 agrees at 11 bases. CDR1 LGHNA and CDR2 YNFKEQ come from the germline V gene. CDR3 length equals 19 residues. V was clipped by 0 bases and J by 3 bases; unmatched bases: 10. The CDR3 nucleotides are TGTGCCAGCAGCCAAGATGTTGTAGCGGGAGGGCGACTCTACAATGAGCAGTTCTTC. This translates into CASSQDVVAGGRLYNEQFF.

This rearrangement joins TRBV10-3 to TRBJ2-1; 8 bases are a match to TRBD1. CDR1 is ENHRY and CDR2 is SYGVKD in the germline V gene. The CDR3 has 14 residues. Trimming cost V 6 bases and J 7 bases; bases outside gene matches: 8. The CDR3 DNA reads TGTGCCATCAGCTGGACAGGGTTTGGGAATGAGCAGTTCTTC. This translates into CAISWTGFGNEQFF.

This clonotype has at least ten counts. This chain connects TRBV4-3 to TRBJ2-2; D gene unclear. Trimming cost V 0 bases and J 6 bases, with 5 bases left between them. Per germline, CDR1 LGHNA and CDR2 YSLEER. There are 13 residues in the CDR3. CDR3: CASSQEVAGELFF. CDR3 in DNA: TGCGCCAGCAGCCAAGAGGTGGCCGGGGAGCTGTTTTTT.

This clonotype was recorded a few times. The chain recombines TRBV6-2 or TRBV6-3 with TRBJ2-5; TRBD2 might be the D (6 bases). With 5 bases removed from V and 1 base from J, the gap between germline ends came to 14 bases. The CDR3 runs to 15 residues. Germline assignment: CDR1 MNHEY and CDR2 SVGEGT. CDR3 sequence reads: CASSPLRRGQETQYF. CDR3 nucleotide sequence: TGTGCCAGCAGTCCGCTGCGGAGGGGCCAAGAGACCCAGTACTTC.

This clonotype was detected a few times. V gene TRBV5-1 combines with J gene TRBJ2-1; D is undetermined. V was cut by 0 bases and J by 8 bases, with 24 bases left in between. This CDR3 is 18 amino acids long. Germline assignment: CDR1 SGHRS and CDR2 YFSETQ. In DNA, the CDR3 is TGCGCCAGCAGCTTGGACGGATTAAGCCCAGACCCCCACGATGAGCAGTTCTTC. Translating gives CASSLDGLSPDPHDEQFF.

The chain recombines TRBV29-1 with TRBJ2-3, with a weak D call TRBD2 (5 bases). The germline V gene encodes CDR1 SQVTM and CDR2 ANQGSEA. CDR3 length: 11 residues. Trimming took 7 bases from V and 4 from J, leaving 9 bases between them. The CDR3 loop is CSGTGPDTQYF. CDR3 nucleotide sequence: TGCAGCGGGACTGGGCCAGATACGCAGTATTTT.